The 20 T cell receptor beta chains reported below all come from one sample, sequenced in a study of CD8+ T cells in alopecia areata. The sample's treatment: oral pan-JAK inhibitor, 5-10 mg twice daily. Reverse transcription of extracted RNA yielded cDNA, which provided the sequencing template. Sequencing used immunoSEQ multiplex PCR; TCRdb keeps in-frame clones, though not all of them. The sample yields 150,000 to 200,000 clones, 50% to 60% seen once. The specimen was CD4+ T cells sorted from blood, collected at week 4, from a patient treated with tofacitinib. These receptors were collected from a human donor with alopecia areata.

The rearrangement links TRBV6-5 to TRBJ1-2; no clear D. Germline V gene lookup returns CDR1 MNHEY and CDR2 SVGAGI. V lost 7 bases, J lost 2 bases, and 8 bases lay in between. CDR3 size: 12 residues. CDR3 sequence reads: CASMRRNYGYTF. CDR3 bases: TGTGCCAGCATGCGGCGGAACTATGGCTACACCTTC.

The V call is TRBV5-1, the J call TRBJ1-1, with D unresolved. Trimming removed 0 bases from V and 4 bases from J, with 7 bases in between. This CDR3 comprises 13 residues. Germline V lookup: CDR1 SGHRS, CDR2 YFSETQ. DNA of the CDR3: TGCGCCAGCAGCTTGGAACGGGGCACTGAAGCTTTCTTT. Amino acids: CASSLERGTEAFF. Full variable domain (remainder filled in from reference TRBV5-1 and TRBJ1-1): KAGVTQTPRYLIKTRGQQVTLSCSPISGHRSVSWYQQTPGQGLQFLFEYFSETQRNKGNFPGRFSGRQFSNSRSEMNVSTLELGDSALYLCASSLERGTEAFFGQGTRLTVV.

The rearrangement joins TRBV5-1 to TRBJ2-3; TRBD2 aligns across 7 bases. CDR1 and CDR2 from the germline V gene are SGHRS and YFSETQ. The J segment lost 6 bases and the V segment lost 2 bases, leaving 3 bases of the junction unmatched. The CDR3 totals 13 residues. CDR3 DNA sequence: TGCGCCAGCAGCTTCGAGGGAGGGGATACGCAGTATTTT. This translates into CASSFEGGDTQYF.

The chain couples TRBV11-2 to TRBJ2-3, with 10 positions matching TRBD2. The CDR3 contains 15 residues. The germline V gene has CDR1 SGHAT and CDR2 FQNNGV. Losses at the gene ends were 4 bases for V and 3 bases for J; bases not matched to a gene: 4. In DNA form, the CDR3 reads TGTGCCAGCAGCTCGAGCGGGGGGGCGACAGATACGCAGTATTTT. It translates to CASSSSGGATDTQYF.

This clone turned up a few times. The gene calls are TRBV7-2 and TRBJ2-5; tentative D call: TRBD2 (5 bases). Germline values: CDR1 SGHTA, CDR2 FQGNSA. The V gene lost 6 bases and the J gene lost 5 bases, with 13 bases spanning the gap. The CDR3 is made up of 13 amino acids. The CDR3 sequence: CASRRGEGETQYF. Here the CDR3 DNA reads TGTGCCAGCAGACGGGGAGAAGGGGAGACCCAGTACTTC.

The CDR3 nucleotides read TGTGCCTGGAGTGTTTCCCCTTACGGGGGCCTATACTTC. This codes for CAWSVSPYGGLYF. J is TRBJ2-5 and V is TRBV30; D could derive from TRBD1 or TRBD2 (6 bases each). V lost 0 bases and J 14 bases, leaving 19 bases between the germline ends. The germline V gene has CDR1 GTSNPN and CDR2 SVGIG (reference sequence). The CDR3 is 13 residues long.

The chain uses TRBV2 and TRBJ2-7, with D perhaps TRBD2 (5 bases). Trimming shortened V by 6 bases and J by 3 bases, and 6 bases separated the two germline ends. The CDR3 runs 11 residues. Per the germline V gene, CDR1 is SNHLY and CDR2 is FYNNEI. CDR3: CASRGLYEQYF. The CDR3 DNA reads TGTGCCAGCAGAGGACTCTACGAGCAGTACTTC.

This chain joins TRBV6-5 and TRBJ1-1; D is possibly TRBD1 (5 bases). The CDR3 length is 15 residues. Deletions cut 0 bases from V and 4 bases from J, with 12 bases between. Germline V gene lookup returns CDR1 MNHEY and CDR2 SVGAGI. Here the CDR3 reads CASSYSPGHGTEAFF. CDR3 DNA sequence: TGTGCCAGCAGTTACTCCCCAGGGCACGGCACTGAAGCTTTCTTT.

This clone was detected only a few times. The chain carries TRBV9 and TRBJ1-2; possibly TRBD1 for D (6 bases). V was pared by 0 bases and J by 4 bases, with 13 bases between. Germline CDR1 is SGDLS and CDR2 is YYNGEE. The CDR3 covers 15 residues. The chain's CDR3 is CASSVDAGGGYGYTF. CDR3 in DNA: TGTGCCAGCAGCGTAGACGCGGGGGGCGGCTATGGCTACACCTTC. The full variable domain, in which reference TRBV9 and TRBJ1-2 provide the parts outside the CDR3, is DSGVTQTPKHLITATGQRVTLRCSPRSGDLSVYWYQQSLDQGLQFLIQYYNGEERAKGNILERFSAQQFPDLHSELNLSSLELGDSALYFCASSVDAGGGYGYTFGSGTRLTVV.

This clone appeared a single time. V gene TRBV5-1 combines with J gene TRBJ2-7; tentative D call: TRBD2 (5 bases). This CDR3 spans 14 amino acids. Trimming pared 4 bases from V and 1 base from J, leaving 12 bases between. Germline assignment: CDR1 SGHRS and CDR2 YFSETQ. CDR3 region: CASSGSVGSYEQYF. The CDR3 nucleotides read TGCGCCAGCAGCGGGAGCGTGGGTTCCTACGAGCAGTACTTC.

This clone appeared once. The chain recombines TRBV5-1 with TRBJ1-1; TRBD1 aligns across 7 bases. The CDR3 sequence is 15 residues long. The V gene end was trimmed by 3 bases and the J gene end by 2 bases; junction bases not matched to a gene: 7. Germline CDR1 is SGHRS and CDR2 is YFSETQ. CDR3 in amino acids: CASSSAGQFNTEAFF. The CDR3 DNA is TGCGCCAGCAGCTCCGCGGGACAGTTTAACACTGAAGCTTTCTTT.

This clone showed up just a few times. V and J are TRBV7-2 and TRBJ2-3; D uncertain. Germline-derived CDR1 and CDR2 are SGHTA and FQGNSA. CDR3 length equals 15 residues. V lost 3 bases, J lost 5 bases, and 15 bases lay in between. CDR3 amino acids: CASSFPGPRQDTQYF. CDR3 in DNA: TGTGCCAGCAGCTTCCCGGGCCCCCGGCAAGATACGCAGTATTTT.

The J gene is TRBJ1-6, the V gene TRBV7-9; maybe TRBD1 (5 bases). The V gene lost 5 bases and the J gene lost 7 bases, with 15 bases spanning the gap. Germline CDR1 SEHNR, CDR2 FQNEAQ (reference sequence). The CDR3 contains 15 residues. The CDR3 here is CASSIQGSMNSPLHF. In DNA form, the CDR3 reads TGTGCCAGCAGCATTCAGGGAAGTATGAATTCACCCCTCCACTTT.

The rearrangement joins TRBV7-2 to TRBJ1-1; no definite D call. CDR3 length equals 14 residues. V lost 5 bases and J lost 0, with 10 bases in between. CDR1 is SGHTA and CDR2 is FQGNSA in the germline V gene. For the CDR3, the DNA is TGTGCCAGCAGCACTCTCCTCATGAACACTGAAGCTTTCTTT. Amino acids: CASSTLLMNTEAFF.

The chain employs TRBV5-1 and TRBJ2-2; D possibly matches TRBD1 or TRBD2 (5 bases each). V was pared by 0 bases and J by 8 bases, with 11 bases between. In germline, CDR1 is SGHRS, CDR2 YFSETQ. The CDR3 is 14 residues long. The DNA for the CDR3 is TGCGCCAGCAGCTTGGATGGGGGACCGGGGGAGCTGTTTTTT. Protein sequence: CASSLDGGPGELFF.

At least ten counts were recorded for this clone. The chain couples TRBV27 to TRBJ2-7, with D perhaps given as TRBD1 or TRBD2 (5 bases each). V dropped 0 bases and J dropped 3 bases, with 12 bases sitting between them. The CDR3 spans 15 residues. Germline V gene lookup returns CDR1 MNHEY and CDR2 SMNVEV (reference sequence). The CDR3 loop is CASSLSGTRGYEQYF. The DNA for the CDR3 is TGTGCCAGCAGTTTATCAGGGACCCGGGGCTACGAGCAGTACTTC.

This chain links TRBV6-6 with TRBJ2-3; 11 bases map to TRBD1. The CDR3 is made up of 16 amino acids. Losses at the gene ends were 6 bases for V and 1 base for J; bases not matched to a gene: 6. Germline assignment: CDR1 MNHNY and CDR2 SVGAGI (reference sequence). CDR3 protein: CASSTWTGGGTDTQYF. The DNA of the CDR3 is TGTGCCAGCAGCACGTGGACAGGGGGCGGCACAGATACGCAGTATTTT.

This chain uses TRBV27 with TRBJ1-5; 8 nucleotides align to TRBD1. This CDR3 has 15 residues. With V trimmed by 6 bases and J by 1 base, 5 bases remained unmatched. In germline, CDR1 is MNHEY, CDR2 SMNVEV (reference sequence). The CDR3 here is CASRKNRGSNQPQHF. CDR3 in DNA: TGTGCCAGCAGGAAGAACAGGGGGAGCAATCAGCCCCAGCATTTT.

The rearrangement uses TRBV5-1 and TRBJ2-3; D uncertain. Trimming removed 0 bases from V and 4 bases from J, with 12 bases in between. The CDR3 totals 15 residues. CDR1 and CDR2 from the germline V gene are SGHRS and YFSETQ. In nucleotides, the CDR3 is TGCGCCAGCAGCTTGGAGGCAGGTGGGGCAGATACGCAGTATTTT. Protein: CASSLEAGGADTQYF.

The chain carries TRBV9 and TRBJ2-5; either TRBD1 or TRBD2 may supply D (7 bases each). Trimming left V 4 bases short and J 8 bases short, with 24 bases between. The CDR3 spans 16 residues. CDR1 is SGDLS and CDR2 is YYNGEE in the germline V gene. The CDR3 protein is CASSQGVGTMSGTQYF. DNA of the CDR3: TGTGCCAGCAGCCAGGGGGTCGGGACTATGAGCGGAACCCAGTACTTC. The variable domain in full, with the rest retrieved from reference TRBV9 and TRBJ2-5, is DSGVTQTPKHLITATGQRVTLRCSPRSGDLSVYWYQQSLDQGLQFLIQYYNGEERAKGNILERFSAQQFPDLHSELNLSSLELGDSALYFCASSQGVGTMSGTQYFGPGTRLLVL.